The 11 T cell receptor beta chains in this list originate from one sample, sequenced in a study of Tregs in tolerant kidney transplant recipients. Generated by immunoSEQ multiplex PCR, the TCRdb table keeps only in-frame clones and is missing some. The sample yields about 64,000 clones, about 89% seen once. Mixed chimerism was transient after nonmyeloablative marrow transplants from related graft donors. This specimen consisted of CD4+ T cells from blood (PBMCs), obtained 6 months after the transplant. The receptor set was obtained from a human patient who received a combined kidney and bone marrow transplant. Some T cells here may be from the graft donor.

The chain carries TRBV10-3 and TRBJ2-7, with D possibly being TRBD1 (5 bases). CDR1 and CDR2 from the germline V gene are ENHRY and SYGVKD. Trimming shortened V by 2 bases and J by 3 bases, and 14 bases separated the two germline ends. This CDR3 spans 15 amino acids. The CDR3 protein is CAISEGRVLDYEQYF. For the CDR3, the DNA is TGTGCCATCAGTGAGGGCAGGGTTTTAGACTACGAGCAGTACTTC.

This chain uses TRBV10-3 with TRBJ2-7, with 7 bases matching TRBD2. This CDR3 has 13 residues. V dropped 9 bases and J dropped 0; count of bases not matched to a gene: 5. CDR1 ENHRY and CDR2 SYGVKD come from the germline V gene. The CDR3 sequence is CAINRDYSYEQYF. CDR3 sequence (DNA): TGTGCCATTAACCGGGACTACTCCTACGAGCAGTACTTC.

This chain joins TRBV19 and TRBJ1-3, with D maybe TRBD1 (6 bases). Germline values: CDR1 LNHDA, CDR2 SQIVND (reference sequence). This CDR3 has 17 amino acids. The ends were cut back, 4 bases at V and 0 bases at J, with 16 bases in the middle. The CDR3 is CASSTERTAVSGNTIYF. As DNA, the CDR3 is TGTGCCAGTAGTACGGAGAGGACAGCAGTCTCTGGAAACACCATATATTTT. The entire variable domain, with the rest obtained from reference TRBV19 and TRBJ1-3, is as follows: DGGITQSPKYLFRKEGQNVTLSCEQNLNHDAMYWYRQDPGQGLRLIYYSQIVNDFQKGDIAEGYSVSREKKESFPLTVTSAQKNPTAFYLCASSTERTAVSGNTIYFGEGSWLTVV.

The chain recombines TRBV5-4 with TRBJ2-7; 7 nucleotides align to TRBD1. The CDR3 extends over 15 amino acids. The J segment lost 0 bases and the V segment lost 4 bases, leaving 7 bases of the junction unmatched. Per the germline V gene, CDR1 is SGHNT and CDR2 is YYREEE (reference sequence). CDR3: CASSRPGQSSYEQYF. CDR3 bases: TGTGCCAGCAGCAGGCCGGGACAGAGCTCCTACGAGCAGTACTTC.

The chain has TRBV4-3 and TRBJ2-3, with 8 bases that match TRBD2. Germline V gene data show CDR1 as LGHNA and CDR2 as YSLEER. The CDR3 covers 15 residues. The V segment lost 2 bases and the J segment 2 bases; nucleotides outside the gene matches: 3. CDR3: CASSQRLAYTDTQYF. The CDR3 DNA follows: TGCGCCAGCAGCCAAAGACTAGCGTACACAGATACGCAGTATTTT.

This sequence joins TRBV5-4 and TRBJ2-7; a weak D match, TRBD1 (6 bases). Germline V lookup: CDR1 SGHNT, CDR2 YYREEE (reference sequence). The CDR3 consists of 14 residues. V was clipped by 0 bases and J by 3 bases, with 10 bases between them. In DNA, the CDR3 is TGTGCCAGCAGCTTGGGACAGGACCTCTACGAGCAGTACTTC. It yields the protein CASSLGQDLYEQYF.

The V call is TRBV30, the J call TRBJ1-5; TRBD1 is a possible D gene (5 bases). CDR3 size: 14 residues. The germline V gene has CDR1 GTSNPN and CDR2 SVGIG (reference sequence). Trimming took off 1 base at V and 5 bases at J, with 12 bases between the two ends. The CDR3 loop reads CAWSATVRDQPQHF. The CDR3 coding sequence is TGTGCCTGGAGTGCGACAGTTCGGGATCAGCCCCAGCATTTT.

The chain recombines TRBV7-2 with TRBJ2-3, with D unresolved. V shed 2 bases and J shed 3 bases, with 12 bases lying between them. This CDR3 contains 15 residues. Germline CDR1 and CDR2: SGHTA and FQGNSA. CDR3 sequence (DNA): TGTGCCAGCAGCTTAAACTATATGGCGACAGATACGCAGTATTTT. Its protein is CASSLNYMATDTQYF. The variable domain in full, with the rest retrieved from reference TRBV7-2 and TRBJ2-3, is GAGVSQSPSNKVTEKGKDVELRCDPISGHTALYWYRQSLGQGLEFLIYFQGNSAPDKSGLPSDRFSAERTGGSVSTLTIQRTQQEDSAVYLCASSLNYMATDTQYFGPGTRLTVL.

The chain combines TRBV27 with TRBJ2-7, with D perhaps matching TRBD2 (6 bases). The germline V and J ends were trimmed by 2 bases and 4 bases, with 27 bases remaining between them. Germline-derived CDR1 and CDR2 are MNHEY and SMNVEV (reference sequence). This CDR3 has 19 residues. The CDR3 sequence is CASSLNPGLTQGLGYEQYF. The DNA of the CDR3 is TGTGCCAGCAGTTTAAATCCGGGACTCACCCAGGGTTTGGGATACGAGCAGTACTTC.

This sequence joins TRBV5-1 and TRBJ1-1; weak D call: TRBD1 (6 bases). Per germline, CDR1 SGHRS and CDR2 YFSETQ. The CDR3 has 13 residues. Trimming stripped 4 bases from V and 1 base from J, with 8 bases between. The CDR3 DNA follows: TGCGCCAGCAGCATGACAGGGAACACTGAAGCTTTCTTT. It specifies CASSMTGNTEAFF.

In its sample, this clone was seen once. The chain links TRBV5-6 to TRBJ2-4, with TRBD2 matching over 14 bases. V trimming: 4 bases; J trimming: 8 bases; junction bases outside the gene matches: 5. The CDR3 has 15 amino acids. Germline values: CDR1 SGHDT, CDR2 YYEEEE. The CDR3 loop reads CASSLLTSGRDIQYF. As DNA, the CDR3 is TGTGCCAGCAGCCTTCTGACTAGCGGGAGGGACATTCAGTACTTC.